This T cell receptor beta chain came from a study of shared clonotypes between healthy human individuals. The wider study: In total, the donors were a couple of women and a few men aged 18 to 49.

Genomic DNA from unsorted samples was obtained from around 93 million PBMCs (per sample). This CDR3 is built from 15 residues. Germline V gives CDR1 GTSNPN, CDR2 SVGIG (reference sequence). The J segment lost 3 bases and the V segment lost 3 bases, leaving 7 bases of the junction unmatched. Each PCR replicate run on unsorted PBMC took in around 300 ng DNA, tens of thousands of T cell genomes. Libraries were prepared by immunoSEQ multiplex PCR; TCRdb keeps only in-frame clonotypes and omits some of them. The data contain 500,000 to 650,000 clones, just over 75% of them seen just once; the ten biggest clones take up about 12%.

Source material: PBMCs. The chain employs TRBV30 and TRBJ1-5; 8 bases align to TRBD1. This clonotype was obtained from a woman in her 40s in good health. Some clones in this sample may be carry-over from other donors' samples. CDR3 nucleotides: TGTGCCTGGAGAGCTACAGGGGGATCCAATCAGCCCCAGCATTTT. Translating gives CAWRATGGSNQPQHF. The variable domain in full, completed from reference TRBV30 and TRBJ1-5, reads SQTIHQWPATLVQPVGSPLSLECTVEGTSNPNLYWYRQAAGRGLQLLFYSVGIGQISSEVPQNLSASRPQDRQFILSSKKLLLSDSGFYLCAWRATGGSNQPQHFGDGTRLSIL.